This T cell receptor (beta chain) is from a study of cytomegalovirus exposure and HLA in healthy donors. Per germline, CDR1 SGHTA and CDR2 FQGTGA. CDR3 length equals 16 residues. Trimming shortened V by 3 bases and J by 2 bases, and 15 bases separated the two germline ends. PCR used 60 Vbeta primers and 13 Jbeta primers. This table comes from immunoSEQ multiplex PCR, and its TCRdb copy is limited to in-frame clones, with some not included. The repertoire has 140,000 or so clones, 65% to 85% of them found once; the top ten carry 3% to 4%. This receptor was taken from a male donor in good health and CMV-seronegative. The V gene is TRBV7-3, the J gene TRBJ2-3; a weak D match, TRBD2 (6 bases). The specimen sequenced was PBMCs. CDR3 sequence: CASSFRSGGNTDTQYF. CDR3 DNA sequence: TGTGCCAGCAGCTTTAGAAGTGGAGGGAACACAGATACGCAGTATTTT.